Presented here are 11 T cell receptor beta chains from one specimen sequenced in a study of shared clonotypes between healthy human individuals. This table comes from immunoSEQ multiplex PCR, and its TCRdb copy is limited to in-frame clones, with some not included. The sample carries approximately 1.4 million clones, roughly 98% recorded once. Sequencing was carried out using naive CD4+ T cells sorted from blood. Regarding subset: CD45RA+ positively selected. Source of these receptors: a man aged 25-45 years in good health.

The chain is built from TRBV10-1 and TRBJ2-7; D uncertain. The germline V gene encodes CDR1 WNHNN and CDR2 SYGVQD (reference sequence). This CDR3 is built from 13 residues. Trimming left V 6 bases short and J 6 bases short, with 15 bases between. The CDR3 DNA reads TGCGCCAGCAGCCTAAGACGGGTAGGCGAGCAGTACTTC. It codes for CASSLRRVGEQYF.

The chain joins TRBV2 to TRBJ2-2, with D possibly TRBD1 on 6 matching bases. CDR1 is SNHLY, CDR2 FYNNEI, per germline. The CDR3 length is 14 residues. Trimming pared 3 bases from V and 6 bases from J, leaving 11 bases between. The CDR3: CASSDQGSPGELFF. The CDR3 DNA is TGTGCCAGCAGTGATCAGGGGTCCCCCGGGGAGCTGTTTTTT. The full variable domain, completed using reference TRBV2 and TRBJ2-2, is EPEVTQTPSHQVTQMGQEVILRCVPISNHLYFYWYRQILGQKVEFLVSFYNNEISEKSEIFDDQFSVERPDGSNFTLKIRSTKLEDSAMYFCASSDQGSPGELFFGEGSRLTVL.

This clone was seen only once. This chain connects TRBV15 to TRBJ1-2; D not resolved. Germline CDR1 is LNHNV and CDR2 is YYDKDF (reference sequence). The CDR3 consists of 16 residues. Trimming shortened V by 0 bases and J by 6 bases, and 17 bases separated the two germline ends. The DNA of the CDR3 is TGTGCCACCAGCAGAGATCCTGGCATCGGGATCGATGGCTACACCTTC. It translates to CATSRDPGIGIDGYTF.

The V gene is TRBV7-8, the J gene TRBJ2-7; 8 nucleotides align to TRBD2. The CDR3 runs 14 residues. Germline V gene lookup returns CDR1 SGHVS and CDR2 FQNEAQ. The V segment lost 4 bases and the J segment 6 bases; nucleotides outside the gene matches: 8. CDR3 sequence reads: CASSSSGRPGEQYF. CDR3 in DNA: TGTGCCAGCAGCTCAAGCGGGAGACCAGGCGAGCAGTACTTC. Full variable domain (rest looked up from reference TRBV7-8 and TRBJ2-7): GAGVSQSPRYKVAKRGQDVALRCDPISGHVSLFWYQQALGQGPEFLTYFQNEAQLDKSGLPSDRFFAERPEGSVSTLKIQRTQQEDSAVYLCASSSSGRPGEQYFGPGTRLTVT.

The CDR3: CASSLVGPREGYTF. CDR3 nucleotides: TGTGCCAGCAGCTTGGTAGGACCCCGAGAGGGCTACACCTTC. This chain links TRBV5-4 with TRBJ1-2; unclear D gene. Per the germline V gene, CDR1 is SGHNT and CDR2 is YYREEE (reference sequence). V lost 0 bases to trimming and J lost 8 bases, with 14 bases between them. There are 14 residues in the CDR3.

In regard to this clone: The sample carries other DNA sequences with the same CDR3. The gene calls are TRBV5-1 and TRBJ2-7, with D hard to call. This CDR3 contains 13 residues. Germline lookup yields CDR1 SGHRS and CDR2 YFSETQ. Between the trimmed V and J ends, which lost 0 bases and 4 bases, there was a span of 8 bases. The CDR3 is CASSLEGLYEQYF. The CDR3 bases are TGCGCCAGCAGCTTGGAGGGATTGTACGAGCAGTACTTC.

The chain recombines TRBV10-3 with TRBJ2-7, with 8 bases matching TRBD2. Germline CDR1 reads ENHRY; CDR2 reads SYGVKD. The CDR3 consists of 13 residues. Trimming took 10 bases from V and 6 from J; bases not matched to a gene: 11. CDR3 bases: TGTGCCACCCTTGCGGGGGGTGCAGGCGAGCAGTACTTC. It yields the protein CATLAGGAGEQYF.

This rearrangement joins TRBV6-1 to TRBJ2-1; 13 bases match TRBD2. V lost 2 bases and J lost 14; bases outside the gene matches: 9. Germline CDR1 reads MNHNS; CDR2 reads SASEGT. CDR3 size: 15 residues. As DNA, the CDR3 is TGTGCCAGCAGTGAACGGACTAGCGGGAGTTTCGCAAAGTTCTTC. Encoded protein: CASSERTSGSFAKFF.

This chain uses TRBV5-1 with TRBJ1-3; D gene unclear. V lost 4 bases to trimming and J lost 0 bases, with 8 bases between them. Germline values: CDR1 SGHRS, CDR2 YFSETQ. This CDR3 spans 14 amino acids. CDR3 region: CASSDRSSGNTIYF. The CDR3 DNA reads as TGCGCCAGCAGCGACCGGAGCTCTGGAAACACCATATATTTT.

The chain links TRBV6-5 to TRBJ2-5, with 8 bases that match TRBD1. V trimming: 6 bases; J trimming: 5 bases; junction bases outside the gene matches: 11. In germline, CDR1 is MNHEY, CDR2 SVGAGI. This CDR3 has 15 residues. DNA for the CDR3: TGTGCCAGCAGAGTCGGGGACAGGTGGGACGAGACCCAGTACTTC. Protein product: CASRVGDRWDETQYF.

The chain links TRBV27 to TRBJ1-2; D may be TRBD1 (5 bases). The ends were cut back, 6 bases at V and 4 bases at J, with 18 bases in the middle. This CDR3 spans 15 amino acids. Germline-derived CDR1 and CDR2 are MNHEY and SMNVEV (reference sequence). The DNA for the CDR3 is TGTGCCAGCAGCCCAGGTCGGGGGGTGACCTATGGCTACACCTTC. This gives the protein CASSPGRGVTYGYTF.